This T cell receptor (beta chain) was retrieved from a study of response to subunit inactivated influenza vaccine. Study-level findings and limits: Authors suggested seasonal influenza vaccinations each recruit few new T cells.

This clonotype has just a few counts. Antigen specificity is unknown. V lost 6 bases to trimming and J lost 9 bases; unmatched junction nucleotides: 5. The CDR3 length is 14 residues. Germline V gives CDR1 MNHNS, CDR2 SASEGT. Each CDR3 protein is one row after TCRdb ran MiXCR on the RT-PCR reads. The sample consists of about 520,000 distinct CDR3 sequences, approximately 7.2% of them appearing once. The V gene is TRBV6-1, the J gene TRBJ2-1, with 13 bases fitting TRBD2. The material was PBMCs from blood, obtained 23 months after vaccination. The TCR originated in a man aged 45 to 75 who received an inactivated influenza vaccine. As DNA, the CDR3 is TGTGCCAGCAGCGGACTAGCGGGAGCGGGTGAGCAGTTCTTC. It translates to CASSGLAGAGEQFF.